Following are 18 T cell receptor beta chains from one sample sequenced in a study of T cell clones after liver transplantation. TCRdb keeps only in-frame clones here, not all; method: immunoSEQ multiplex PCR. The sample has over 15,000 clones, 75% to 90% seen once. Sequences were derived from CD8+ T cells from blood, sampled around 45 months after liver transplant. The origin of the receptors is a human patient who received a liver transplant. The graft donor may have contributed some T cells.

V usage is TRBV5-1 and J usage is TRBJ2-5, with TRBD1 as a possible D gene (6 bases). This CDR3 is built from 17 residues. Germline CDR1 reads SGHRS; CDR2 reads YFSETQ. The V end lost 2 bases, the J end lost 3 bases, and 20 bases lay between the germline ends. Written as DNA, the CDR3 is TGCGCCAGCAGCTTCGACCGAGTCCGGCCAGGGGAAGAGACCCAGTACTTC. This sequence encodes CASSFDRVRPGEETQYF.

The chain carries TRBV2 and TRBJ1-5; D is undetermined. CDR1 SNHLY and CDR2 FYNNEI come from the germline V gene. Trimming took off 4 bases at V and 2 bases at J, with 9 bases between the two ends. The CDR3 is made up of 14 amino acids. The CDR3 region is CASSAGFGNQPQHF. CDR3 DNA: TGTGCCAGCAGTGCGGGGTTTGGCAATCAGCCCCAGCATTTT.

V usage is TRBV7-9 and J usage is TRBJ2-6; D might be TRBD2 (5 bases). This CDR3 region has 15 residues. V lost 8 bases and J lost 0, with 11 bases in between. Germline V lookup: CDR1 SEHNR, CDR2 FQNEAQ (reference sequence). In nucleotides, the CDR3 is TGTGCCAGCCCACTAGATGGCTCTGGGGCCAACGTCCTGACTTTC. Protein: CASPLDGSGANVLTF.

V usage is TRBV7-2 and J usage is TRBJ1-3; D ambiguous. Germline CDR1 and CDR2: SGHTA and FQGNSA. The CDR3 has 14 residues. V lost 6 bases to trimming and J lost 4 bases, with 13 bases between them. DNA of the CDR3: TGTGCCAGCAGTCCATCCATCCGGGGAAACACCATATATTTT. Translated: CASSPSIRGNTIYF.

This CDR3 is CASSFTALYMNTEAFF. The CDR3 coding sequence is TGTGCCAGCAGCTTTACAGCTCTCTATATGAACACTGAAGCTTTCTTT. The chain employs TRBV7-6 and TRBJ1-1, with D unclear. CDR3 size: 16 residues. CDR1 SGHVS and CDR2 FNYEAQ come from the germline V gene. Trimming cost V 3 bases and J 0 bases, with 14 bases left between them.

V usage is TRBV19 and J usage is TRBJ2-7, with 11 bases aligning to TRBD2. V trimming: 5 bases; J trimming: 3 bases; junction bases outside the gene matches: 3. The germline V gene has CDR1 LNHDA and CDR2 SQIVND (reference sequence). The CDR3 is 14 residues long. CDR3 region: CASSSGLAVYEQYF. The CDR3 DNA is TGTGCCAGTAGTTCGGGACTAGCGGTCTACGAGCAGTACTTC. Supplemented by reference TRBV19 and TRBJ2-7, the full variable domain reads DGGITQSPKYLFRKEGQNVTLSCEQNLNHDAMYWYRQDPGQGLRLIYYSQIVNDFQKGDIAEGYSVSREKKESFPLTVTSAQKNPTAFYLCASSSGLAVYEQYFGPGTRLTVT.

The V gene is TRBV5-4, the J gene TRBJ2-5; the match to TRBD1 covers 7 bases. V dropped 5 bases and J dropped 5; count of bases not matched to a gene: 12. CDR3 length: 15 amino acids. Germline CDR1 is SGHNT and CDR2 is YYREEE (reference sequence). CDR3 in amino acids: CASSYTGEIRETQYF. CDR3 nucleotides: TGTGCCAGCAGTTATACAGGGGAAATCAGGGAGACCCAGTACTTC.

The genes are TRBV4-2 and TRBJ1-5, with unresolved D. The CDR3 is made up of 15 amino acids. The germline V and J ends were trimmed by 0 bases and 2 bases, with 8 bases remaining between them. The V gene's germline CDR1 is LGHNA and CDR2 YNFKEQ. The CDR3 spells CASSQDVAGNQPQHF. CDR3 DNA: TGTGCCAGCAGCCAAGATGTAGCGGGCAATCAGCCCCAGCATTTT.

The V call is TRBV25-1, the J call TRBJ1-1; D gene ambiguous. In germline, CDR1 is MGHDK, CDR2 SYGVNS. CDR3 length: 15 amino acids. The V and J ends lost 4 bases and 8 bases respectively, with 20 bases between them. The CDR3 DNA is TGTGCCAGCAGTGGAGCGCCGGGGATCCGTATGGAAGCTTTCTTT. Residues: CASSGAPGIRMEAFF.

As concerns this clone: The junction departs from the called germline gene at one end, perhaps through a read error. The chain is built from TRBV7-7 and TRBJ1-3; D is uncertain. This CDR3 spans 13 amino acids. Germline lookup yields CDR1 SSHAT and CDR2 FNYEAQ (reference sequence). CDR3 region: CASSLDSGNTIYF. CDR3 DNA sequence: TGTGCTAGCAGCTTGGACTCTGGAAACACCATATATTTT.

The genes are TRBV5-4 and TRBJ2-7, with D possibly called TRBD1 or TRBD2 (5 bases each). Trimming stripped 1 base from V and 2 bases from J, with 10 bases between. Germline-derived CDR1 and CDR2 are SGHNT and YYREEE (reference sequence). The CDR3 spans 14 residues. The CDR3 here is CASSLRDRPYEQYF. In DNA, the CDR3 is TGTGCCAGCAGCTTGAGGGACCGACCCTACGAGCAGTACTTC.

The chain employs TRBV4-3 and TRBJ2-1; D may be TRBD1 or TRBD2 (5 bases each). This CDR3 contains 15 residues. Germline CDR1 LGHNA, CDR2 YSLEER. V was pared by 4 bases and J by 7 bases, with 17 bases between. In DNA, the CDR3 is TGCGCCAGCAGCCTCATGGACACACCGGGGAATGAGCAGTTCTTC. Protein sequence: CASSLMDTPGNEQFF.

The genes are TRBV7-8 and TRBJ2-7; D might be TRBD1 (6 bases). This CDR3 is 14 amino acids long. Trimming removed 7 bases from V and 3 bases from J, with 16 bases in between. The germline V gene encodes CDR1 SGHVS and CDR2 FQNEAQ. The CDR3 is CASTRRRGFYEQYF. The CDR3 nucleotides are TGTGCCAGCACCCGCCGCAGGGGTTTCTACGAGCAGTACTTC.

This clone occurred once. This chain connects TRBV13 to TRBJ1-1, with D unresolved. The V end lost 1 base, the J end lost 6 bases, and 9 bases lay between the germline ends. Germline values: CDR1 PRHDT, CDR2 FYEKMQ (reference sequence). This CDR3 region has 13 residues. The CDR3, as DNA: TGTGCCAGCAGCTTAGTGGGGTCCGCTGAAGCTTTCTTT. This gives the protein CASSLVGSAEAFF.

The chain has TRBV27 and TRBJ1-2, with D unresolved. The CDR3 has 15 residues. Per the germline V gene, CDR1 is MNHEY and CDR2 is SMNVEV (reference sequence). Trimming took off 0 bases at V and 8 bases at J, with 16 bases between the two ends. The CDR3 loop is CASSLSREQPVGYTF. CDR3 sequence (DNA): TGTGCCAGCAGTTTATCGAGGGAGCAGCCCGTGGGCTACACCTTC.

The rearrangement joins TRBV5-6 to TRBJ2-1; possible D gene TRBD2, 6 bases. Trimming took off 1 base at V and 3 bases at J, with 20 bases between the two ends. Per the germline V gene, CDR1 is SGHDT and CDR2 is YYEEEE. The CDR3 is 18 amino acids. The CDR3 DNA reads TGTGCCAGCAGCTTGCCGGAGTGGGGGAGGCCGGGCTACAATGAGCAGTTCTTC. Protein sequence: CASSLPEWGRPGYNEQFF.

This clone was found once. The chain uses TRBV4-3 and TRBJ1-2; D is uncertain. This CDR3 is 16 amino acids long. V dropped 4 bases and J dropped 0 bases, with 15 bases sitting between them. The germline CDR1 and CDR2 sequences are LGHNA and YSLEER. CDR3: CASSPRLTVANYGYTF. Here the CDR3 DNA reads TGCGCCAGCAGCCCACGCCTGACGGTAGCTAACTATGGCTACACCTTC.

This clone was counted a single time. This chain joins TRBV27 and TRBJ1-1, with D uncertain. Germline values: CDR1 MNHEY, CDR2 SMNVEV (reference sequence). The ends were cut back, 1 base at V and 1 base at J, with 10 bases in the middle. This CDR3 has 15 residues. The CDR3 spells CASSLYPGSNTEAFF. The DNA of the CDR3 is TGTGCCAGCAGTTTATATCCGGGGTCGAACACTGAAGCTTTCTTT.